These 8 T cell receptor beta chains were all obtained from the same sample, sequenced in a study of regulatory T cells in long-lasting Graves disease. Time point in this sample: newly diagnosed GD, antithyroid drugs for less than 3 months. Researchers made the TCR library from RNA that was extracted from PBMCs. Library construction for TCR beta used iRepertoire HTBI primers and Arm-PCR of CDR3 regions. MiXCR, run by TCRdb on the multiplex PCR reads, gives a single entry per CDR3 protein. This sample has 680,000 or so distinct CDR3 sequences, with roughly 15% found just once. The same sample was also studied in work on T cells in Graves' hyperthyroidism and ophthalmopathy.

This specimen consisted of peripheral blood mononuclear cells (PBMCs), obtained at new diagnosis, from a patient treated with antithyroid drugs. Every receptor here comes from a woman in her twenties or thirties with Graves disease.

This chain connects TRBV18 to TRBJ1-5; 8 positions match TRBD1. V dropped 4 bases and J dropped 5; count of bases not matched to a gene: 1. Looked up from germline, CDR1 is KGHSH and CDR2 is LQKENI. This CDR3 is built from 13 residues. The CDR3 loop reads CASSQTGDQPQHF. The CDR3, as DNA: TGTGCCAGCTCACAGACAGGGGATCAGCCCCAGCATTTT.

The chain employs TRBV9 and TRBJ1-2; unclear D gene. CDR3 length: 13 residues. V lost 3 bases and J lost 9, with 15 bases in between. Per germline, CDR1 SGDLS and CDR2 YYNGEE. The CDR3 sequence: CASSARNPVSYTF. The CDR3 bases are TGTGCCAGCAGCGCCCGGAATCCAGTGAGCTACACCTTC.

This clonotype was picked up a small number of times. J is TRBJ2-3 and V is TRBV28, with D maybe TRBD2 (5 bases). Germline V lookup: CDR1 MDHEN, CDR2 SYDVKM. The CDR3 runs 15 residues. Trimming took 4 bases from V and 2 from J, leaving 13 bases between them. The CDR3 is CASSSSAETTDTQYF. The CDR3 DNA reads TGTGCCAGCAGTTCCTCAGCGGAAACCACAGATACGCAGTATTTT.

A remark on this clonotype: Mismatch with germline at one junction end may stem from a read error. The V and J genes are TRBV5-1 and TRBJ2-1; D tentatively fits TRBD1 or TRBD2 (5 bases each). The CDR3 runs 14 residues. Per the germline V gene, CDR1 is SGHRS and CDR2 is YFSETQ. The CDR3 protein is CASSRDEMIFDQSF. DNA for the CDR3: TGCGCCAGCAGCCGGGACGAAATGATCTTCGATCAGTCCTTC.

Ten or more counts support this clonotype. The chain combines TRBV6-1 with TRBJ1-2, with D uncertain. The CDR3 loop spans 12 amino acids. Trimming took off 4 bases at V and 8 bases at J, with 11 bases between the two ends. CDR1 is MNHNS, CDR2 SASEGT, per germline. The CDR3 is CASSATGSGYTF. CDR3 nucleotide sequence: TGTGCCAGCAGTGCCACTGGAAGCGGCTACACCTTC.

The CDR3 loop reads CASSFQTGGEGTDTQYF. The CDR3 bases are TGTGCCAGCAGCTTCCAGACAGGGGGCGAGGGCACAGATACGCAGTATTTT. The chain joins TRBV7-3 to TRBJ2-3; 10 positions agree with TRBD1. Looked up from germline, CDR1 is SGHTA and CDR2 is FQGTGA. After removal of 3 bases from V and 1 base from J, the junction contained 7 bases not matched to a gene. This CDR3 has 17 amino acids.

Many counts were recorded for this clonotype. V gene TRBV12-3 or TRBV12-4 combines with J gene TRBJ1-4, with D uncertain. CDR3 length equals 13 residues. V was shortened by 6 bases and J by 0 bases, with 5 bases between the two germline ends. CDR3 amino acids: CASRESTNEKLFF. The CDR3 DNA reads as TGTGCCAGCAGGGAGTCAACTAATGAAAAACTGTTTTTT.

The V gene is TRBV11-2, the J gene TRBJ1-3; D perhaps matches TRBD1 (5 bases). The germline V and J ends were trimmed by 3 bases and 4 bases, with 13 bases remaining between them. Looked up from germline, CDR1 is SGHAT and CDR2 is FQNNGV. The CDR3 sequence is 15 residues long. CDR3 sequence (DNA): TGTGCCAGCAGCTTCGGGGACTTCTCAGGAAACACCATATATTTT. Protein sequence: CASSFGDFSGNTIYF.